Listed here is a single T cell receptor beta chain. This clone has only a few counts. This clone's antigen is unknown. The sample holds no much larger clone one base away, and base qualities are not on file. The data belong to a study of cytomegalovirus exposure and HLA in healthy donors (dated by TCRdb to 2017 to 2019). In the study overall: According to a later analysis, the approximately 130 validation repertoires were produced on the same platform as the 666 repertoires of the first cohort. The study aimed to test whether signatures of past pathogen exposure could be identified by cataloging public T cell receptors. In addition to the first cohort of 666 subjects, a separate validation cohort of 120 different subjects was used. High-throughput TCR immunosequencing, statistical association of individual TCRs with disease status, and machine learning were combined to predict cytomegalovirus infection status.

V is clipped by 1 base and J by 5 bases, and the sequence between their germline boundaries is 12 bases long. According to the germline V gene, CDR1 reads SGHRS and CDR2 reads YFSETQ. The CDR3 starts with the cysteine, ends with the phenylalanine, and has 14 residues. The CDR3 DNA has 42 bases and is translated from base 1. General study outcomes and caveats: The study listed 150 to 200 TCR beta chains as associated with cytomegalovirus. The classifier was reported to diagnose cytomegalovirus status with high specificity and sensitivity in both the original cohort and the validation cohort. It was suggested by the authors that the approach could potentially be generalized to other disease states and immunological phenotypes. Across donors, most TCR sequences were observed very rarely, whereas some public TCRs were present in many individuals. A few of the identified cytomegalovirus-associated TCR beta chains were confirmed in vitro to be specific for cytomegalovirus antigens. A later analysis had no HLA typing for the validation cohort, so co-occurrence there was scored across all 130 or so repertoires. In a later analysis, TCRs clustered in the first cohort were found to also tend to co-occur in the 100 to 150 validation repertoires, with around 94% of cluster scores above 0.

Donors formed part of the validation cohort, which comprised 95 to 150 subjects and was distinct from the first cohort of 550 to 850 subjects. The library was prepared using the immunoSEQ multiplex PCR assay. The authors' analysis ran thus. A statistical classification framework was developed to diagnose cytomegalovirus status using the catalog of TCR beta chain sequences. In TCRdb, the immuneACCESS table is reduced to in-frame sequences with V and J assigned. These tables do not hold every clone; where another copy was compared, an unresolved V gene accounts for under half, and the others remain unexplained. The V and J calls and clone size were taken over from that table, and D and trimming were inferred from the DNA. Within this sample are fewer than 200,000 clones, with 65% to 85% of them counted one time only. The ten largest make up roughly 2.8% of the sample.

Sequenced input: PBMCs. The TCR sequence derives from a woman aged 18-29 years in good health and CMV-seropositive. The sequence is built from TRBV5-1 and TRBJ2-5, with the D gene too uncertain to name. The DNA sequence reads TGCGCCAGCAGCTTGACTCATTTTTCGGAGACCCAGTACTTC. Translated, it reads CASSLTHFSETQYF.